These T cell receptor beta chains were read from a single sample in a study of OX40 agonist ivuxolimab in advanced cancers. The data were produced by immunoSEQ multiplex PCR, yet TCRdb's version contains in-frame clones alone and is incomplete. Found here are 60,000 to 85,000 clones, under 90% of them singletons; the top ten hold around 2.5%. The sample in question was CD4+ or CD8+ T cells sorted from blood, obtained in a trial of the OX40 agonist ivuxolimab. The source of these receptors is an adult with an advanced solid tumor such as melanoma, head and neck, liver or kidney cancer. Each CDR3 is given with its conserved first and last residue. A D gene is named only where the DNA matches it firmly. A row's size may be missing; if present it is once, few, many or a size class.

j_call v_call clone_size d_call cdr3_nt cdr3_aa
TRBJ2-2 TRBV10-3 . TRBD2 TGTGCCATCAGTGAACCCAGGACTAGCGGGGGGGCCGGGGAGCTGTTTTTT CAISEPRTSGGAGELFF
TRBJ1-5 TRBV19 few . TGTGCCAGTAGTAGGGGCCAGCCAAATCAGCCCCAGCATTTT CASSRGQPNQPQHF
TRBJ1-2 TRBV6-1 . . TGTGCCAGCAGTGAACCCGGGAGGGCCAGATCCTATGGCTACACCTTC CASSEPGRARSYGYTF
TRBJ1-2 TRBV7-9 . . TGTGCCAGCAGCTTAGGCCACAGAGACTATGGCTACACCTTC CASSLGHRDYGYTF
TRBJ2-1 TRBV5-4 . . TGTGCCAGCAGCCTCAACATTTACAATGAGCAGTTCTTC CASSLNIYNEQFF
TRBJ1-1 TRBV5-6 . . TGTGCCAGCAGCTCTTCGAGTAACACTGAAGCTTTCTTT CASSSSSNTEAFF
TRBJ2-2 TRBV5-4 . . TGTGCCAGCAGCCTAAAACAGGGTCTGGGGGAGCTGTTTTTT CASSLKQGLGELFF
TRBJ1-6 TRBV6-5 once . TGTGCCAGCAGTTACCACGGCCCCTATAATTCACCCCTCCACTTT CASSYHGPYNSPLHF
TRBJ1-2 TRBV5-1 . . TGCGCCAGCAGCTTGGACTATGGCTACACCTTC CASSLDYGYTF
TRBJ2-7 TRBV7-6 . TRBD1 TGTGCCAGCAGCTGGACAGGTTCGGGCGAGCAGTACTTC CASSWTGSGEQYF
TRBJ1-1 TRBV5-4 . TRBD1 TGTGCCAGCAGCTTGGCCCTGGGACAGGGCTTCACTGAAGCTTTCTTT CASSLALGQGFTEAFF
TRBJ1-4 TRBV6-1 . . TGTGCCAGCAGTGTCACCGGGGCCGACGCAAAACTGTTTTTT CASSVTGADAKLFF
TRBJ1-2 TRBV2 . . TGTGCCAGCAGTGAAGCCAGGGTTAGTGGTGGCTACACCTTC CASSEARVSGGYTF
TRBJ1-1 TRBV7-2 . . TGTGCCAGCAGCTTACGGGCAGGAGAGGAAGCTTTCTTT CASSLRAGEEAFF
TRBJ2-1 TRBV30 few . TGTGCCTGGACCCCAAGGAGCGGGTTGAACAATGAGCAGTTCTTC CAWTPRSGLNNEQFF
TRBJ2-5 TRBV4-1 . TRBD2 TGCGCCAGCAGCCGTGTCCCGGGACTAGCGCAAGAGACCCAGTACTTC CASSRVPGLAQETQYF
TRBJ2-1 TRBV7-9 . . TGTGCCTTTGGGCCAGATTACAATGAGCAGTTCTTC CAFGPDYNEQFF
TRBJ1-4 TRBV28 . . TGTGCCAGCACCGGTCCCAATGAAAAACTGTTTTTT CASTGPNEKLFF
TRBJ2-7 TRBV5-1 . TRBD1 TGCGCCAGCAGCCGACAGGGAACCTCCTACGAGCAGTACTTC CASSRQGTSYEQYF
TRBJ1-1 TRBV2 once . TGTGCCAGCAGAATGAACACTGAAGCTTTCTTT CASRMNTEAFF
TRBJ2-5 TRBV2 . TRBD2 TGTGCCAGCAGGAGGAGCGGGAATCAAGAGACCCAGTACTTC CASRRSGNQETQYF
TRBJ2-2 TRBV7-6 . TRBD2 TGTGCCAGCAGCTTAGGGACTAGTTTGTCCACCGGGGAGCTGTTTTTT CASSLGTSLSTGELFF
TRBJ2-3 TRBV7-2 . TRBD2 TGTGCCAGCAGCTTAGGGAAGGAGCGGGGCCCCACAGATACGCAGTATTTT CASSLGKERGPTDTQYF
TRBJ2-2 TRBV4-1 . . TGCGCCAGCAGCCAACACAGCCTCGGACAGGGGGAGCTGTTTTTT CASSQHSLGQGELFF